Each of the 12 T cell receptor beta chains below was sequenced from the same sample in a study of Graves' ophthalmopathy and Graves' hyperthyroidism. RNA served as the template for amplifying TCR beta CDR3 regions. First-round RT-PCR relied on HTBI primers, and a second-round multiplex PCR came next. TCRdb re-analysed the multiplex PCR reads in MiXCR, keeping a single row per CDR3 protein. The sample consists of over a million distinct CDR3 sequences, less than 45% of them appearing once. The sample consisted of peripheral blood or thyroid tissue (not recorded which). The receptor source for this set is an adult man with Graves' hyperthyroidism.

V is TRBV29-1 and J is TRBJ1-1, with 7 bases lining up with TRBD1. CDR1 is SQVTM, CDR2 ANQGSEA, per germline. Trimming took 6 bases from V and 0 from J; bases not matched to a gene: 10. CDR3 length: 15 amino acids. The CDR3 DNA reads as TGCAGCGTGCGACAGGGTGGAGGCATGAACACTGAAGCTTTCTTT. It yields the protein CSVRQGGGMNTEAFF.

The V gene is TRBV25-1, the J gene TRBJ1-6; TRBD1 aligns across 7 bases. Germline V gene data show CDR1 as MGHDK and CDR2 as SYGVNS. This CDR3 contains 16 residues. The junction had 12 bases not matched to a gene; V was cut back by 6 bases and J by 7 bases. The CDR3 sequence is CASRSPQGQRNSPLHF. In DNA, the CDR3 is TGTGCCAGCAGATCCCCACAGGGACAGCGAAATTCACCCCTCCACTTT. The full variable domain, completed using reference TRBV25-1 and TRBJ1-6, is EADIYQTPRYLVIGTGKKITLECSQTMGHDKMYWYQQDPGMELHLIHYSYGVNSTEKGDLSSESTVSRIRTEHFPLTLESARPSHTSQYLCASRSPQGQRNSPLHFGNGTRLTVT.

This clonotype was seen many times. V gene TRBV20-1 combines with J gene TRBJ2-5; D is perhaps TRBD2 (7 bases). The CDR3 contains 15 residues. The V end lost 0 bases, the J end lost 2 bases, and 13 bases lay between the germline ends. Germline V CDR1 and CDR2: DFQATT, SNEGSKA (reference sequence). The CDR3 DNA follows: TGCAGTGCTAGAGATTGGGGGAGGGGGCAAGAGACCCAGTACTTC. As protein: CSARDWGRGQETQYF.

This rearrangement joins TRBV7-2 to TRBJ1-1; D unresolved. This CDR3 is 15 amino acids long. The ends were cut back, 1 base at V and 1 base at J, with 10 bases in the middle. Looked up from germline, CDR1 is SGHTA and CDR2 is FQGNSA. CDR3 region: CASSLEARQNTEAFF. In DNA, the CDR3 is TGTGCCAGCAGCTTAGAGGCCAGACAGAACACTGAAGCTTTCTTT.

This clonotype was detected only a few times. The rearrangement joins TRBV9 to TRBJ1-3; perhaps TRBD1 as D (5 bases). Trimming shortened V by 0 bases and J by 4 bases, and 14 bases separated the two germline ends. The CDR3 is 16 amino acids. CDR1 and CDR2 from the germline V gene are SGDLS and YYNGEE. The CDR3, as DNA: TGTGCCAGCAGCGTAGAGTGGGGGGGAGTAGGAAACACCATATATTTT. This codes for CASSVEWGGVGNTIYF.

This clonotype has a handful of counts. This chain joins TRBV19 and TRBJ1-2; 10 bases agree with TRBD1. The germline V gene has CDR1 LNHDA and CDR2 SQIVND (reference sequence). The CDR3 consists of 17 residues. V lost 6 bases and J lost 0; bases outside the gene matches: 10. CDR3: CASSRPGQGFSNYGYTF. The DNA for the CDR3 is TGTGCCAGTAGCAGACCGGGACAGGGGTTTTCTAACTATGGCTACACCTTC.

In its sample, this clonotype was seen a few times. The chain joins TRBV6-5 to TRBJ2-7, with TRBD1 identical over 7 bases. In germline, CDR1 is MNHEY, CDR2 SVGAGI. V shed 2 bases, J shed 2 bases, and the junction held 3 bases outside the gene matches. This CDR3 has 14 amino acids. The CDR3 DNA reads TGTGCCAGCAGTTACAGTACAGGGGCCTACGAGCAGTACTTC. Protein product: CASSYSTGAYEQYF.

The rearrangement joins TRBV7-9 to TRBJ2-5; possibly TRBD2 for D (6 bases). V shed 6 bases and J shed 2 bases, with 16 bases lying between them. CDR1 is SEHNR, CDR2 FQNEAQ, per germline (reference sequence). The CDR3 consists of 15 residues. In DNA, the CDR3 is TGTGCCAGCAGTTTACAGGTCGGGACTCAAGAGACCCAGTACTTC. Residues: CASSLQVGTQETQYF. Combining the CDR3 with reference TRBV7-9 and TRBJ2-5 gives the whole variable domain DTGVSQNPRHKITKRGQNVTFRCDPISEHNRLYWYRQTLGQGPEFLTYFQNEAQLEKSRLLSDRFSAERPKGSFSTLEIQRTEQGDSAMYLCASSLQVGTQETQYFGPGTRLLVL.

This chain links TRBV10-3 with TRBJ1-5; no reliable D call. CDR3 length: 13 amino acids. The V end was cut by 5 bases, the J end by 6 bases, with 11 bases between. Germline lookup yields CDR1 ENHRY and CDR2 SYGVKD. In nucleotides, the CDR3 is TGTGCCATCAGTTCTCAGTTGGGTCAGCCCCAGCATTTT. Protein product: CAISSQLGQPQHF.

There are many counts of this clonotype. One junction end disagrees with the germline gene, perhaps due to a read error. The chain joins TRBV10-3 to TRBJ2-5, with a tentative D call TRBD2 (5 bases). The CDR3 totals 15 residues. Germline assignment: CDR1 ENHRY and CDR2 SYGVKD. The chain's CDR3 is CASSYPGMGRETQYF. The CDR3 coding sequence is TGTGCCAGCAGTTACCCCGGGATGGGGAGAGAGACCCAGTACTTC.

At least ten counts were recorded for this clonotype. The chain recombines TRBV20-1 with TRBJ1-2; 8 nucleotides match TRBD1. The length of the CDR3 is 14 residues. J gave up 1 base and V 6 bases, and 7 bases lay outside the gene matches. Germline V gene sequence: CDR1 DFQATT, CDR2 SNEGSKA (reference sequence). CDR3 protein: CSAERQGLNYGYTF. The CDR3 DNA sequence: TGCAGTGCGGAAAGACAGGGGCTTAACTATGGCTACACCTTC.

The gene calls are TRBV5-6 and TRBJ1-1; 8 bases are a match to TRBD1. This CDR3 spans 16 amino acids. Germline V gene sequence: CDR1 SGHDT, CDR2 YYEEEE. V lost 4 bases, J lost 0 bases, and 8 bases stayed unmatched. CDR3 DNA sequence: TGTGCCAGCAGCCTCCGGACAGGGCAAATGAACACTGAAGCTTTCTTT. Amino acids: CASSLRTGQMNTEAFF.